Below, 10 T cell receptor beta chains from the same sample are listed, as sequenced in a study of cytomegalovirus exposure and HLA in healthy donors. PCR was performed using 60 Vbeta and 13 Jbeta primers. Assay used: immunoSEQ multiplex PCR; TCRdb lists only in-frame clones, some missing. The sample data list 65,000 to 80,000 clones. The sequencing input was PBMCs. These receptors came from a female donor in good health and CMV-seropositive.

The chain uses TRBV4-2 and TRBJ2-7; 8 bases line up with TRBD2. CDR1 LGHNA and CDR2 YNFKEQ come from the germline V gene. V lost 3 bases to trimming and J lost 3 bases; unmatched junction nucleotides: 7. The CDR3 covers 15 residues. Here the CDR3 reads CASSHGLAPNYEQYF. The CDR3, as DNA: TGTGCCAGCAGCCATGGACTAGCACCTAACTACGAGCAGTACTTC.

The rearrangement links TRBV19 to TRBJ2-2, with D perhaps TRBD1 (5 bases). Germline CDR1 reads LNHDA; CDR2 reads SQIVND (reference sequence). The V and J ends lost 4 bases and 5 bases respectively, with 14 bases between them. CDR3 length: 15 residues. CDR3 loop: CASSTGSFRTGELFF. The CDR3 coding sequence is TGTGCCAGTAGTACAGGGTCCTTTAGGACCGGGGAGCTGTTTTTT. The full variable domain, its missing parts supplied by reference TRBV19 and TRBJ2-2, is DGGITQSPKYLFRKEGQNVTLSCEQNLNHDAMYWYRQDPGQGLRLIYYSQIVNDFQKGDIAEGYSVSREKKESFPLTVTSAQKNPTAFYLCASSTGSFRTGELFFGEGSRLTVL.

CDR3 bases: TGTGCCAGCAGTTATGGGGACAGGATGAACACTGAAGCTTTCTTT. Protein sequence: CASSYGDRMNTEAFF. This rearrangement joins TRBV6-5 to TRBJ1-1; 8 bases align to TRBD1. Germline CDR1 and CDR2: MNHEY and SVGAGI. With V trimmed by 3 bases and J by 0 bases, 3 bases remained unmatched. The CDR3 sequence is 15 residues long.

The rearrangement links TRBV4-2 to TRBJ1-2, with a weak D call TRBD1 (5 bases). V shed 0 bases and J shed 5 bases, with 10 bases lying between them. The CDR3 consists of 14 residues. Germline assignment: CDR1 LGHNA and CDR2 YNFKEQ. CDR3 protein: CASSQDLGGYGYTF. The CDR3 region has the DNA TGTGCCAGCAGCCAAGATCTGGGGGGGTATGGCTACACCTTC.

This chain links TRBV19 with TRBJ1-1, with 8 bases fitting TRBD1. From germline, CDR1 is LNHDA and CDR2 SQIVND (reference sequence). The V gene end was trimmed by 0 bases and the J gene end by 5 bases; junction bases not matched to a gene: 8. This CDR3 has 16 amino acids. The DNA of the CDR3 is TGTGCCAGTAGTATAGATCGGACAGGGCCTCGAACTGAAGCTTTCTTT. This gives the protein CASSIDRTGPRTEAFF.

The gene calls are TRBV14 and TRBJ2-7; 7 bases line up with TRBD1. The germline CDR1 and CDR2 sequences are SGHDN and FVKESK. V dropped 4 bases and J dropped 2; count of bases not matched to a gene: 2. CDR3 length: 13 amino acids. The CDR3 protein is CASSRTGPYEQYF. The CDR3 region has the DNA TGTGCCAGCAGCCGGACAGGACCCTACGAGCAGTACTTC.

The CDR3 reads CASSRTGDTEAFF. The CDR3 region has the DNA TGTGCCAGCTCACGCACTGGTGACACTGAAGCTTTCTTT. J is TRBJ1-1 and V is TRBV18; D remains ambiguous. The CDR3 covers 13 residues. Germline-derived CDR1 and CDR2 are KGHSH and LQKENI. With 4 bases removed from V and 3 bases from J, the gap between germline ends came to 9 bases.

The chain combines TRBV5-6 with TRBJ2-4; 10 bases align to TRBD1. Unmatched junction bases numbered 7, after V lost 4 bases and J lost 9 bases. The germline gives CDR1 SGHDT, CDR2 YYEEEE. The CDR3 runs to 14 residues. CDR3 protein: CASSPGTGAAIQYF. CDR3 sequence (DNA): TGTGCCAGCAGCCCAGGGACAGGGGCGGCCATTCAGTACTTC.

This chain links TRBV30 with TRBJ1-1; a weak D match, TRBD1 (5 bases). Germline V gene lookup returns CDR1 GTSNPN and CDR2 SVGIG (reference sequence). This CDR3 spans 14 amino acids. Trimming shortened V by 0 bases and J by 0 bases, and 8 bases separated the two germline ends. As DNA, the CDR3 is TGTGCCTGGAGTGTGAAGGGGATGAACACTGAAGCTTTCTTT. Translation: CAWSVKGMNTEAFF.

Concerning this clone: The same CDR3 is also encoded by other DNA sequences in this sample. This chain links TRBV30 with TRBJ1-1, with 8 nucleotides matching TRBD1. The germline CDR1 and CDR2 sequences are GTSNPN and SVGIG (reference sequence). J was trimmed by 3 bases and V by 0 bases; bases with no gene match: 6. The CDR3 consists of 15 residues. CDR3 DNA sequence: TGTGCCTGGAGTGTACAGGGGGGCTGGGACACTGAAGCTTTCTTT. Protein sequence: CAWSVQGGWDTEAFF.